Shown below are 20 T cell receptor beta chains from a single sample sequenced in a study of T cell repertoires in cytomegalovirus infection. Via MiXCR, TCRdb re-called the reads, giving one row per CDR3 protein. The table has 700,000 to 900,000 distinct CDR3 sequences, roughly 29% seen once. For these TCRs, the target antigens are not known. Sequences were derived from cultured CD8+ T cells from PBMCs, sampled from culture after CMV antigen stimulation. These receptors were collected from a human donor in good health (CMV status not recorded). Some clones in this sample may be carry-over from other donors' samples.

In this sample, this clonotype turned up a few times. The J gene is TRBJ2-7, the V gene TRBV4-2; tentatively, D is TRBD1 or TRBD2 (6 bases each). Germline values: CDR1 LGHNA, CDR2 YNFKEQ. The CDR3 extends over 16 amino acids. V was trimmed by 0 bases and J by 5 bases, leaving 17 bases between them. The CDR3 bases are TGTGCCAGCAGCCAAGAAGCGTTGGGGGGCCAGGACGAGCAGTACTTC. Protein sequence: CASSQEALGGQDEQYF.

The V gene is TRBV27, the J gene TRBJ1-4; no clear D. Trimming cost V 8 bases and J 0 bases, with 4 bases left between them. Germline CDR1 MNHEY, CDR2 SMNVEV (reference sequence). This CDR3 has 12 amino acids. Here the CDR3 DNA reads TGTGCCAGCGGATCAACTAATGAAAAACTGTTTTTT. Its protein product is CASGSTNEKLFF.

This clonotype was seen many times. V is TRBV3-1 and J is TRBJ2-3, with D perhaps matching TRBD1 (6 bases). From germline, CDR1 is LGHDT and CDR2 YNNKEL (reference sequence). The CDR3 spans 17 residues. Trimming pared 1 base from V and 2 bases from J, leaving 16 bases between. The CDR3 coding sequence is TGTGCCAGCAGCCAAGTGGGGGCCAGAAGAGACACAGATACGCAGTATTTT. This translates into CASSQVGARRDTDTQYF.

This clonotype was seen at least ten times. The V call is TRBV6-5, the J call TRBJ2-1, with 8 bases matching TRBD2. The CDR3 is 16 residues long. Germline values: CDR1 MNHEY, CDR2 SVGAGI. J lost 3 bases, V lost 0 bases, and 4 bases had no gene match. In DNA form, the CDR3 reads TGTGCCAGCAGTTACTCCCCGGGGGGGCTCTACAATGAGCAGTTCTTC. Its translation: CASSYSPGGLYNEQFF.

The J gene is TRBJ2-3, the V gene TRBV3-1; no clear D gene. This CDR3 has 17 amino acids. In germline, CDR1 is LGHDT, CDR2 YNNKEL (reference sequence). The V end was cut by 0 bases, the J end by 0 bases, with 13 bases between. The CDR3 spells CASSQDPGLYSTDTQYF. The DNA for the CDR3 is TGTGCCAGCAGCCAAGACCCCGGGTTGTACAGCACAGATACGCAGTATTTT.

The chain is built from TRBV11-3 and TRBJ2-2; D gene ambiguous. Per the germline V gene, CDR1 is SGHNT and CDR2 is YENEEA. The CDR3 is 14 amino acids. Trimming removed 5 bases at V and 4 bases at J, with 11 bases between. For the CDR3, the DNA is TGTGCCAGCAGCCCCCCCGTGGGCACCGGGGAGCTGTTTTTT. Protein: CASSPPVGTGELFF.

V is TRBV12-3 or TRBV12-4 and J is TRBJ1-5; D not certain. Deletions cut 3 bases from V and 7 bases from J, with 13 bases between. The CDR3 has 14 amino acids. In DNA form, the CDR3 reads TGTGCCAGCAGTTTCGGCAGGACTGGACAGCCCCAGCATTTT. The encoded protein is CASSFGRTGQPQHF.

This clonotype has more than one count but fewer than ten. V gene TRBV7-8 combines with J gene TRBJ2-3, with 7 nucleotides matching TRBD2. The trim removed 1 base at V and 1 base at J, leaving 5 bases unmatched. The CDR3 has 16 residues. The germline gives CDR1 SGHVS, CDR2 FQNEAQ. Here the CDR3 DNA reads TGTGCCAGCAGCTTAGAGGCGGGGAGGGGCACAGATACGCAGTATTTT. Protein product: CASSLEAGRGTDTQYF.

This clonotype has a handful of counts. V is TRBV6-1 and J is TRBJ2-1; no clear D gene. CDR1 is MNHNS, CDR2 SASEGT, per germline. The CDR3 spans 13 residues. V gave up 8 bases and J gave up 2 bases, with 10 bases separating them. The CDR3 protein is CASGTVTYNEQFF. The CDR3 nucleotides are TGTGCCAGCGGCACAGTAACCTACAATGAGCAGTTCTTC.

This clonotype was recorded many times. This chain uses TRBV12-3 or TRBV12-4 with TRBJ2-3; possible D gene TRBD2, 6 bases. Trimming stripped 5 bases from V and 0 bases from J, with 9 bases between. CDR3 length equals 14 residues. CDR3 DNA sequence: TGTGCCAGCAGTCCCGGGGGAAGCACAGATACGCAGTATTTT. Residues: CASSPGGSTDTQYF.

This clonotype was recorded a few times. A junction end diverges from the germline sequence, so it may reflect a read error. The V gene is TRBV7-7, the J gene TRBJ2-3, with 12 positions matching TRBD2. From germline, CDR1 is SSHAT and CDR2 FNYEAQ (reference sequence). The CDR3 totals 16 residues. Here the CDR3 reads CASSRLAGESRHTQYF. The CDR3 nucleotides read TGTGCTAGCAGCCGACTAGCGGGGGAGTCCAGACATACGCAGTATTTT. Full variable domain (outside the CDR3, taken from reference TRBV7-7 and TRBJ2-3): GAGVSQSPRYKVTKRGQDVTLRCDPISSHATLYWYQQALGQGPEFLTYFNYEAQPDKSGLPSDRFSAERPEGSISTLTIQRTEQRDSAMYRCASSRLAGESRHTQYFGPGTRLTVL.

This clonotype was seen at least ten times. The chain couples TRBV6-2 or TRBV6-3 to TRBJ2-7; 9 bases are shared with TRBD1. The germline V gene has CDR1 MNHEY and CDR2 SVGEGT. CDR3 length equals 15 residues. V gave up 0 bases and J gave up 6 bases; unmatched junction bases: 6. The CDR3 DNA sequence: TGTGCCAGCAGTTACTCGATTGGGACAGGGTTCGAGCAGTACGTC. Protein: CASSYSIGTGFEQYV.

This clonotype has at least ten counts. The J gene is TRBJ2-2, the V gene TRBV7-2, with D possibly being TRBD2 (6 bases). The germline V gene has CDR1 SGHTA and CDR2 FQGNSA. Trimming cost V 2 bases and J 3 bases, with 13 bases left between them. This CDR3 region has 16 residues. The CDR3 bases are TGTGCCAGCAGCTTACCCCGGGGGTTTGACACCGGGGAGCTGTTTTTT. Residues: CASSLPRGFDTGELFF.

This clonotype appeared a few times. This chain links TRBV19 with TRBJ2-6, with D maybe TRBD2 (5 bases). V gave up 3 bases and J gave up 2 bases, with 14 bases separating them. The CDR3 spans 17 residues. Germline V gene sequence: CDR1 LNHDA, CDR2 SQIVND (reference sequence). The CDR3: CASSMRVDYTGANVLTF. The CDR3 DNA is TGTGCCAGTAGTATGAGGGTAGACTATACTGGGGCCAACGTCCTGACTTTC.

The V and J genes are TRBV15 and TRBJ2-3; D is undetermined. The V end was cut by 4 bases, the J end by 0 bases, with 11 bases between. CDR3 size: 15 residues. Germline V gene sequence: CDR1 LNHNV, CDR2 YYDKDF (reference sequence). The CDR3: CATSIDRVSTDTQYF. The CDR3 region has the DNA TGTGCCACCAGCATAGACCGCGTTAGCACAGATACGCAGTATTTT. The whole variable domain, remainder taken from reference TRBV15 and TRBJ2-3, is DAMVIQNPRYQVTQFGKPVTLSCSQTLNHNVMYWYQQKSSQAPKLLFHYYDKDFNNEADTPDNFQSRRPNTSFCFLDIRSPGLGDTAMYLCATSIDRVSTDTQYFGPGTRLTVL.

The chain couples TRBV12-3 or TRBV12-4 to TRBJ1-4; 8 nucleotides match TRBD1. CDR3 length equals 17 residues. Germline trimming cut 6 bases from V and 8 bases from J; bases unmatched to any gene: 17. CDR3 sequence reads: CASSPYRRQGRGEKLFF. The CDR3 nucleotides read TGTGCCAGCAGCCCCTACCGACGACAGGGGCGAGGAGAAAAACTGTTTTTT.

The table lists this clonotype with a count of one. The CDR3 coding sequence is TGTGCCAGTACGGAAATGGGGGTTGAGGATGCTTTCTTT. Translating gives CASTEMGVEDAFF. J is TRBJ1-1 and V is TRBV19; tentatively, D is TRBD1 (5 bases). Germline V gene lookup returns CDR1 LNHDA and CDR2 SQIVND (reference sequence). CDR3 size: 13 residues. The V and J ends lost 7 bases and 11 bases respectively, with 20 bases between them.

The chain has TRBV15 and TRBJ2-7; 12 nucleotides align to TRBD2. The ends lost 2 bases at V and 4 bases at J; junction bases unmatched: 9. This CDR3 spans 17 amino acids. CDR1 is LNHNV, CDR2 YYDKDF, per germline (reference sequence). The CDR3 DNA sequence: TGTGCCACCAGCAGACGGAGGACTAGCGGGGATCAATACGAGCAGTACTTC. Translated: CATSRRRTSGDQYEQYF. Filled out from reference TRBV15 and TRBJ2-7, the complete variable domain reads DAMVIQNPRYQVTQFGKPVTLSCSQTLNHNVMYWYQQKSSQAPKLLFHYYDKDFNNEADTPDNFQSRRPNTSFCFLDIRSPGLGDTAMYLCATSRRRTSGDQYEQYFGPGTRLTVT.

The V and J genes are TRBV7-3 and TRBJ2-2; 7 nucleotides agree with TRBD2. The V and J ends lost 1 base and 1 base, in that order; junction bases with no gene match: 0. This CDR3 is 15 amino acids long. Germline V lookup: CDR1 SGHTA, CDR2 FQGTGA. Here the CDR3 reads CASSLIAGNTGELFF. Written as DNA, the CDR3 is TGTGCCAGCAGCTTAATAGCGGGGAACACCGGGGAGCTGTTTTTT.

This clonotype was seen only a few times. This chain links TRBV6-6 with TRBJ2-3, with D hard to call. Germline V gene sequence: CDR1 MNHNY, CDR2 SVGAGI (reference sequence). The CDR3 spans 15 residues. Trimming removed 0 bases at V and 2 bases at J, with 9 bases between. The CDR3 DNA sequence: TGTGCCAGCAGTTACTCCCGACCCGACACAGATACGCAGTATTTT. This codes for CASSYSRPDTDTQYF.